This T cell receptor (beta chain) originates from a study of cytomegalovirus exposure and HLA in healthy donors. 60 Vbeta and 13 Jbeta primers were used in PCR. The table came from immunoSEQ multiplex PCR; TCRdb's copy has only in-frame clones and leaves some out. Of about 150,000 clones in the sample, under 80% were seen once. The CDR3 consists of 16 residues. V lost 2 bases and J lost 2; bases outside the gene matches: 7. Germline-derived CDR1 and CDR2 are SGHTS and YDEGEE. The receptor was derived from a woman in her 50s in good health and CMV-seropositive. The V gene is TRBV5-8, the J gene TRBJ2-3, with 8 bases aligning to TRBD2. Material: PBMCs. The CDR3: CASSFPSGRPTDTQYF. In DNA form, the CDR3 reads TGTGCCAGCAGCTTTCCTAGCGGGCGACCCACAGATACGCAGTATTTT.